This T cell receptor (beta chain) was obtained from a study of cytomegalovirus exposure and HLA in healthy donors. About the research overall: Genetic ancestry analysis placed under 90% of the 400 or so donors that were genotyped in the Caucasian-associated cluster. Points from the study as a whole: A later analysis reported that several of the most significant clusters appeared to be linked to common viral pathogens, among them Epstein-Barr virus. Most CMV-associated TCR beta chains were later found to appear HLA-restricted.

The CDR3 length is 15 residues. V was pared by 0 bases and J by 4 bases, with 13 bases between. Germline loops: CDR1 MNHEY, CDR2 SVGAGI. 13 Jbeta primers and 60 Vbeta primers were used for the PCR. Clones were sequenced by immunoSEQ multiplex PCR, and TCRdb holds only the in-frame ones, with some missing. This sample has 150,000 to 200,000 clones; 79% occur once, and the top ten carry under 3%. Concerning this clone itself: Its target is not known.

Specimen: PBMCs. V usage is TRBV6-5 and J usage is TRBJ2-7; D perhaps matches TRBD1 (6 bases). The origin of this receptor is a woman between 50 and 59 years old in good health and CMV-seronegative. CDR3 loop: CASSYSGRGSYEQYF. CDR3 nucleotides: TGTGCCAGCAGTTACTCGGGCAGGGGATCGTACGAGCAGTACTTC.